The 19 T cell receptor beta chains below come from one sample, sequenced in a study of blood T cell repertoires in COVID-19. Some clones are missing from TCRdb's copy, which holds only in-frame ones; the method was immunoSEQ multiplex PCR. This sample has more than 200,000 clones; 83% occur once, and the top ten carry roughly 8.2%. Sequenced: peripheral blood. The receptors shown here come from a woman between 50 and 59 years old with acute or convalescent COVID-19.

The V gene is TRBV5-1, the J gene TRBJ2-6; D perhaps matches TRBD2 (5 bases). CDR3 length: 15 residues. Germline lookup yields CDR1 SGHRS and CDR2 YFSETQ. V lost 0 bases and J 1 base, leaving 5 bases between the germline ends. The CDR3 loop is CASSLAGSGANVLTF. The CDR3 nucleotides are TGCGCCAGCAGCTTGGCGGGGTCTGGGGCCAACGTCCTGACTTTC.

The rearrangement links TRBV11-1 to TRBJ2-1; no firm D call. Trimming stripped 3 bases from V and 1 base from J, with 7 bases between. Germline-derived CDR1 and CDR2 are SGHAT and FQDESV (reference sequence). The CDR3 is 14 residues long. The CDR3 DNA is TGTGCCAGCAGCTTCGAGATTTCCTACAATGAGCAGTTCTTC. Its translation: CASSFEISYNEQFF.

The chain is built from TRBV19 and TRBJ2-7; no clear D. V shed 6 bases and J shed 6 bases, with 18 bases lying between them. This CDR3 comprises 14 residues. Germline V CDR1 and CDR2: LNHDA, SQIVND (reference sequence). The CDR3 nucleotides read TGTGCCAGTAGCCCAACTCCAACTACTATCGAGCAGTACTTC. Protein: CASSPTPTTIEQYF.

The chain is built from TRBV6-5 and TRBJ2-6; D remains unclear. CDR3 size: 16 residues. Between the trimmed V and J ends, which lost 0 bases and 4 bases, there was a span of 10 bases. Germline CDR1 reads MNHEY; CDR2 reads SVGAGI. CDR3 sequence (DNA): TGTGCCAGCAGTTACTCGAGCCTCGCGGGGGCCAACGTCCTGACTTTC. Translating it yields CASSYSSLAGANVLTF.

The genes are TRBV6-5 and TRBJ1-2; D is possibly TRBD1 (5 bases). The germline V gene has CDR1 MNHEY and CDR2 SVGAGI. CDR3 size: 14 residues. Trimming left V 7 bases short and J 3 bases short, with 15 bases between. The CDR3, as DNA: TGTGCCAGCACCTCCACCAGGGCGGACTATGGCTACACCTTC. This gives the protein CASTSTRADYGYTF.

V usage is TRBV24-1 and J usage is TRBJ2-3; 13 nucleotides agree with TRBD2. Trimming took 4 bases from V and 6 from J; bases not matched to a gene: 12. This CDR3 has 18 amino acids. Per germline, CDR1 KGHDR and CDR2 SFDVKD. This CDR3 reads CATSDQGLAGNKLDTQYF. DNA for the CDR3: TGTGCCACCAGTGACCAGGGACTAGCGGGAAATAAACTGGATACGCAGTATTTT.

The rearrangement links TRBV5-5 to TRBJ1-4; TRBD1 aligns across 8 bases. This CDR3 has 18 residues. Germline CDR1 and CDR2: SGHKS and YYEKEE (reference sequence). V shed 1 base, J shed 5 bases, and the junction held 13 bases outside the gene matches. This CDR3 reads CASSLQFTADRENEKLFF. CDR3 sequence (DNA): TGTGCCAGCAGCTTGCAGTTCACGGCGGACAGGGAAAATGAAAAACTGTTTTTT. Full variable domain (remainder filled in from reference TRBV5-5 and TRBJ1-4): DAGVTQSPTHLIKTRGQQVTLRCSPISGHKSVSWYQQVLGQGPQFIFQYYEKEERGRGNFPDRFSARQFPNYSSELNVNALLLGDSALYLCASSLQFTADRENEKLFFGSGTQLSVL.

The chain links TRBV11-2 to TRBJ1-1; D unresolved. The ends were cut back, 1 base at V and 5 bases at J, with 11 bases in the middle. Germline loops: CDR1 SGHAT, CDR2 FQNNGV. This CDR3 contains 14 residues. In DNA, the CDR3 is TGTGCCAGCAGCTTAGGGAGGTTGAGGACTGAAGCTTTCTTT. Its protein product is CASSLGRLRTEAFF.

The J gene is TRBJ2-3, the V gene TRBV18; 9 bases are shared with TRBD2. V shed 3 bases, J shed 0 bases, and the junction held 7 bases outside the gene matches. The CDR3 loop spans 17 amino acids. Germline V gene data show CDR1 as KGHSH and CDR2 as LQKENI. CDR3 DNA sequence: TGTGCCAGCTCACCGCCAAGGGGACTAGCCAGCACAGATACGCAGTATTTT. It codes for CASSPPRGLASTDTQYF.

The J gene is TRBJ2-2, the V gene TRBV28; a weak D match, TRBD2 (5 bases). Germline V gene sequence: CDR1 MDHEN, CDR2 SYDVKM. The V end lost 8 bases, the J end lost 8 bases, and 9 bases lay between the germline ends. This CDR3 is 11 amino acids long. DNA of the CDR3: TGTGCCAGCGACGGACTTGGGGAGCTGTTTTTT. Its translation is CASDGLGELFF.

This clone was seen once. The CDR3 DNA reads as TGTGCCAGCAGCCAAGCGGGATCCTACGAGCAGTACTTC. As protein: CASSQAGSYEQYF. The chain recombines TRBV14 with TRBJ2-7; D is possibly TRBD2 (5 bases). Deletions cut 1 base from V and 1 base from J, with 5 bases between. Germline V gene data show CDR1 as SGHDN and CDR2 as FVKESK. The CDR3 runs to 13 residues.

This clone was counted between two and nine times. CDR3 coding DNA: TGTGCCAGCAGTTTTAGGAACACTGAAGCTTTCTTT. Translation gives CASSFRNTEAFF. The gene calls are TRBV12-3 or TRBV12-4 and TRBJ1-1, with no clear D. This CDR3 has 12 amino acids. V lost 3 bases, J lost 1 base, and 3 bases lay in between.

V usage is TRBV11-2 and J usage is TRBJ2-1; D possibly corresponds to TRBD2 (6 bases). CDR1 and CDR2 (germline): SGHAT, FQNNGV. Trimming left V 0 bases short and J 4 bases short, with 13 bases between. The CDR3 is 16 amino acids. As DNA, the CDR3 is TGTGCCAGCAGCTTAGATTGGGTAGCGGCTTACAATGAGCAGTTCTTC. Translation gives CASSLDWVAAYNEQFF.

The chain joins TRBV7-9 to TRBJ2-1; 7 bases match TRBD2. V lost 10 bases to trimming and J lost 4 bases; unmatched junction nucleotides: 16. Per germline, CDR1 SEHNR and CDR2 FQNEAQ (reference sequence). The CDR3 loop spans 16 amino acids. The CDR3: CAIKVEGLRTYNEQFF. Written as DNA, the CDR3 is TGTGCCATCAAAGTGGAGGGACTAAGGACATACAATGAGCAGTTCTTC.

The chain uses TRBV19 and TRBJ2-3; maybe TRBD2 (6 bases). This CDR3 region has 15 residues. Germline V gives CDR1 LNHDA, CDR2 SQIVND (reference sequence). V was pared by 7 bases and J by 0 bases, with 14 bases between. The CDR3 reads CASTMEGLSTDTQYF. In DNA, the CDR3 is TGTGCCAGTACCATGGAGGGGCTTAGCACAGATACGCAGTATTTT. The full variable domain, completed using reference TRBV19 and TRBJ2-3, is DGGITQSPKYLFRKEGQNVTLSCEQNLNHDAMYWYRQDPGQGLRLIYYSQIVNDFQKGDIAEGYSVSREKKESFPLTVTSAQKNPTAFYLCASTMEGLSTDTQYFGPGTRLTVL.

DNA of the CDR3: TGTGCCAGTAGTGGGTCTAGCGGGAGACCCTACGAGCAGTACTTC. It translates to CASSGSSGRPYEQYF. The chain joins TRBV19 to TRBJ2-7, with 10 bases aligning to TRBD2. V gave up 5 bases and J gave up 2 bases; unmatched junction bases: 6. The CDR3 has 15 residues. CDR1 is LNHDA, CDR2 SQIVND, per germline (reference sequence).

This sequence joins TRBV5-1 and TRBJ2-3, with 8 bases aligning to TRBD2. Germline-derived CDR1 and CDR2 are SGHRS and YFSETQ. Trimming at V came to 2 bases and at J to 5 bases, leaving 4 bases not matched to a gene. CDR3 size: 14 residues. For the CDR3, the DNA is TGCGCCAGCAGCTTTAGCGGGACGAAAGATACGCAGTATTTT. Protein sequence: CASSFSGTKDTQYF.

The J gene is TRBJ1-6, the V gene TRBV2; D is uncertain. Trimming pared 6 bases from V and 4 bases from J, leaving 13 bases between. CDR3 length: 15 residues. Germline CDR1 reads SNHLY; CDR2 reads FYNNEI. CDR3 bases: TGTGCCAGCAGCCTTCTTTGGGCATATAATTCACCCCTCCACTTT. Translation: CASSLLWAYNSPLHF. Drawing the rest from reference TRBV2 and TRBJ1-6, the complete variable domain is EPEVTQTPSHQVTQMGQEVILRCVPISNHLYFYWYRQILGQKVEFLVSFYNNEISEKSEIFDDQFSVERPDGSNFTLKIRSTKLEDSAMYFCASSLLWAYNSPLHFGNGTRLTVT.

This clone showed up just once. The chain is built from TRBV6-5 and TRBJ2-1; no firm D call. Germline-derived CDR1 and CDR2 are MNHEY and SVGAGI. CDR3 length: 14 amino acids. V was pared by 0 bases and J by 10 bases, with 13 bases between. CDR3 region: CASSYSTTLGEQFF. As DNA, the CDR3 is TGTGCCAGCAGTTACTCTACTACCCTAGGAGAGCAGTTCTTC.